This T cell receptor (beta chain) was recovered during a study of blood T cell repertoires in COVID-19. Study information: Whether acute or convalescent, the COVID-19 samples came from the United States, Italy and Spain.

The CDR3 loop spans 14 amino acids. Living in about two dozen US areas, the participants were between roughly 18 and 89 years of age. Recovered Cohort 3 donors showed two negative PCRs, clearance, or symptom resolution. TCRdb's copy holds only in-frame clones and misses some; the assay was immunoSEQ multiplex PCR. Of about 320,000 clones listed, 75% to 90% are singletons. The clonotype comes from a man in his 60s who had recovered from COVID-19. The specimen was PBMCs or T cells enriched from blood (not recorded which). The chain is built from TRBV21-1 and TRBJ2-7; the table's D call, TRBD1, has no DNA check behind it. TRBV21-1 is annotated as a pseudogene. CDR3 residues: CASRGLRQSEEQYF. The CDR3 DNA follows: TGTGCCAGCAGGGGGCTCAGGCAATCGGAGGAGCAGTACTTC.